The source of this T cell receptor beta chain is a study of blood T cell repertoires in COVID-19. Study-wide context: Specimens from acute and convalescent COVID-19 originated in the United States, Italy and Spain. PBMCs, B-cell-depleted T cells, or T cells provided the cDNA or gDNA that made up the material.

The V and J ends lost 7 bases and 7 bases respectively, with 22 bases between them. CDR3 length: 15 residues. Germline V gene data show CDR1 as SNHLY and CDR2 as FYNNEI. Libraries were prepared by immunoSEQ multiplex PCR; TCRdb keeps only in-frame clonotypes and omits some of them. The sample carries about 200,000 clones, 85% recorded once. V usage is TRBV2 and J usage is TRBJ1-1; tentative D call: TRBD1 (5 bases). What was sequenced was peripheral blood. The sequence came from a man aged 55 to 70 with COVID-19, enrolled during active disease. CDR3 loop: CASTLDRTGTGEAFF. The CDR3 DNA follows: TGTGCCAGCACCTTAGACCGTACGGGGACTGGTGAAGCTTTCTTT.